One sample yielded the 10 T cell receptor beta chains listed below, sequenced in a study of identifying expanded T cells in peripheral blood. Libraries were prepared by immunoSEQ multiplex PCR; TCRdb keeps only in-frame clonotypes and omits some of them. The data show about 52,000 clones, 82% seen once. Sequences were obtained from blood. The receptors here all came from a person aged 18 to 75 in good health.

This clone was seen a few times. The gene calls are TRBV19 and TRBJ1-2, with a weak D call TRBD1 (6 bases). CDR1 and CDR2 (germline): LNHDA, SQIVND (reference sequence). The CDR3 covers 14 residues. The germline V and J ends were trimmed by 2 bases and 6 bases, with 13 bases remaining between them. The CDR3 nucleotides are TGTGCCAGTAGTATAAACCCCCGGACAGATGGCTACACCTTC. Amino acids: CASSINPRTDGYTF.

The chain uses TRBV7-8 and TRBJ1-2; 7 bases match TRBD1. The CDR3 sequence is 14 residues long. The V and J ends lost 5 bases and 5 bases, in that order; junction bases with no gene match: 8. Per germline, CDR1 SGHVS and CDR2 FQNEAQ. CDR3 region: CASSPPQGWYGYTF. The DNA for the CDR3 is TGTGCCAGCAGCCCCCCACAGGGGTGGTATGGCTACACCTTC.

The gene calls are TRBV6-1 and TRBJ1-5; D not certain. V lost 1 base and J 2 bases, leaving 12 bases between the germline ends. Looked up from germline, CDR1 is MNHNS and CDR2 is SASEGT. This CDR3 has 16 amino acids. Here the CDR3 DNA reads TGTGCCAGCAGTGAAGAAAAGCCCTCTGGCAATCAGCCCCAGCATTTT. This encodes CASSEEKPSGNQPQHF.

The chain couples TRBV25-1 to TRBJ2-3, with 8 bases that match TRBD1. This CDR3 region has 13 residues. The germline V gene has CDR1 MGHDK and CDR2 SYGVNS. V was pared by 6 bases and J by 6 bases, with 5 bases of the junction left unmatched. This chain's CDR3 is CASRRTGSDTQYF. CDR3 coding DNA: TGTGCCAGCAGAAGGACAGGGTCGGATACGCAGTATTTT. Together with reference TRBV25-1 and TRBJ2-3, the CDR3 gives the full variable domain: EADIYQTPRYLVIGTGKKITLECSQTMGHDKMYWYQQDPGMELHLIHYSYGVNSTEKGDLSSESTVSRIRTEHFPLTLESARPSHTSQYLCASRRTGSDTQYFGPGTRLTVL.

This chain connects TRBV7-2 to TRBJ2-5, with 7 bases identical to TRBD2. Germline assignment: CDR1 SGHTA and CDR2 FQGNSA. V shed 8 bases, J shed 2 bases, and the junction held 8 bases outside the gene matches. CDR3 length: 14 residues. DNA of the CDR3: TGTGCCAGCGGGGGGGTTAGCGGGCAAGAGACCCAGTACTTC. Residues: CASGGVSGQETQYF.

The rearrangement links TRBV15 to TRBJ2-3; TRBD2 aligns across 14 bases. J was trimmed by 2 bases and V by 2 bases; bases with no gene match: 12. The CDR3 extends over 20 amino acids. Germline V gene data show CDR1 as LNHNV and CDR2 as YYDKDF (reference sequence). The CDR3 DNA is TGTGCCACCAGCAGACACGGGACTAGCGGGGGATCCCAACTCACAGATACGCAGTATTTT. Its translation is CATSRHGTSGGSQLTDTQYF.

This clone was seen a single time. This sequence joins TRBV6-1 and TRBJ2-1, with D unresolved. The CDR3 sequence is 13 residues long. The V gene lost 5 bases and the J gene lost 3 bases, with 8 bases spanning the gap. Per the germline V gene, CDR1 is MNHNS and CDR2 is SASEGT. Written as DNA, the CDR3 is TGTGCCAGCAGTTCGTCTAGCTACAATGAGCAGTTCTTC. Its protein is CASSSSSYNEQFF.

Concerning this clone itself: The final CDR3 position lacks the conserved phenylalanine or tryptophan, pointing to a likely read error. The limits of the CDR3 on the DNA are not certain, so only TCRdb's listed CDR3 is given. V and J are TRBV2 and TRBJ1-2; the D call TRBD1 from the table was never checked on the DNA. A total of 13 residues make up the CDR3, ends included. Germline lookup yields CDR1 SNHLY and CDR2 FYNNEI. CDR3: CASSEHGTGGNQI.

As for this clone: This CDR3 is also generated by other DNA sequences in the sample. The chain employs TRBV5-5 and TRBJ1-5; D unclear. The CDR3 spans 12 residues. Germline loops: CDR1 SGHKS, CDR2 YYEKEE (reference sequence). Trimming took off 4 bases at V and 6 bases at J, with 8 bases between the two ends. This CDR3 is CASSRVGQPQHF. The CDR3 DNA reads TGTGCCAGCAGCCGGGTGGGTCAGCCCCAGCATTTT.

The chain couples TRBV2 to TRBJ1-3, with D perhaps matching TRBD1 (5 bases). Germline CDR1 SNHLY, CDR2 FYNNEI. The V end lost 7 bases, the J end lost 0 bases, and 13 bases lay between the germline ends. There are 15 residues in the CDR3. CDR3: CASTAGHSSGNTIYF. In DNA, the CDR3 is TGTGCCAGCACCGCCGGACACTCCTCTGGAAACACCATATATTTT.